This entry features one T cell receptor (beta chain) sequence. The data were obtained in a study of T cell responses to AZD1222 COVID-19 vaccine. Generated by immunoSEQ multiplex PCR, the TCRdb table keeps only in-frame clones and is missing some. The sample lists 99,000 or so clones, 89% occurring once. This CDR3 is built from 15 residues. The V end lost 3 bases, the J end lost 9 bases, and 20 bases lay between the germline ends. Germline V gene data show CDR1 as SNHLY and CDR2 as FYNNEI. The rearrangement links TRBV2 to TRBJ1-1; a weak D match, TRBD1 (6 bases). Sequenced material: peripheral blood, taken on day 0 of AZD1222 vaccination. The receptor's source is an adult in good health. CDR3 amino acids: CASSDPGREGVKAFF. DNA for the CDR3: TGTGCCAGCAGTGATCCTGGGAGAGAGGGGGTGAAAGCTTTCTTT.